The source of this T cell receptor (beta chain) is a study of blood T cell repertoires in COVID-19. Overall study context: T cells, B-cell-depleted T cells, or PBMCs supplied cDNA or gDNA.

TCRdb's copy holds only in-frame clones and misses some; the assay was immunoSEQ multiplex PCR. The table has a few hundred thousand clones, almost 90% seen once. The sequence was obtained from a woman in her 30s with COVID-19, enrolled during active disease. Sample: peripheral blood.

Written as DNA, the CDR3 is TGTGCCACCAGTGATTTCCCAGCGGGAGTGAACGAGCAGTACTTC. Protein product: CATSDFPAGVNEQYF. The gene calls are TRBV24-1 and TRBJ2-7, with 8 bases that match TRBD2. After removal of 1 base from V and 5 bases from J, the junction contained 6 bases not matched to a gene. The CDR3 spans 15 residues. Germline loops: CDR1 KGHDR, CDR2 SFDVKD.